This T cell receptor (beta chain) was observed in a study of T-cell reconstitution after alpha-beta-depleted transplantation in children (dated by TCRdb to 2016 to 2017). Notes on the research overall: The study quantitatively tracked T-cell immune reconstitution after TCRalphabeta/CD19-depleted allogeneic hematopoietic cell transplantation in children using TCR repertoire profiling.

As to this clonotype: Its target antigen remains unknown. The input lacks base qualities; no much larger clone sits a single base away.

Library preparation used PCR. TCRdb records Illumina HiSeq 2500 as the sequencer. TCR library preparation used molecular barcoding, with unique molecular identifiers applied to normalize quantification of the TCRbeta repertoire. The public reads were reprocessed in TCRdb via fastp at Q25 and MiXCR, keeping in-frame beta chains. Rows merge per CDR3 protein into single entries with the most common DNA and genes. Within this sample are 300,000 to 400,000 distinct CDR3 sequences, with about an eighth of them counted one time only. The biggest ten clones account for roughly 4.5% of the sample. This TCR derives from a human donor who donated a stem cell graft to a child with Fanconi anemia. The sample here was PBMCs, taken from the stem cell graft.

The CDR3 region: CASSGLPADRDNSPLHF. The nucleotides read TGTGCCAGCAGTGGTCTGCCTGCAGATCGGGATAATTCACCCCTCCACTTT. The chain is encoded by TRBV2 joined to TRBJ1-6, with the D gene too uncertain to name. V drops 4 bases and J drops 5 bases, leaving 18 bases in between. From the cysteine up to the phenylalanine, the CDR3 has a length of 17 residues. The sequence is cut down to CDR3 DNA, 51 bases in frame from base 1. CDR1 and CDR2 are drawn from the germline V gene: SNHLY, FYNNEI.